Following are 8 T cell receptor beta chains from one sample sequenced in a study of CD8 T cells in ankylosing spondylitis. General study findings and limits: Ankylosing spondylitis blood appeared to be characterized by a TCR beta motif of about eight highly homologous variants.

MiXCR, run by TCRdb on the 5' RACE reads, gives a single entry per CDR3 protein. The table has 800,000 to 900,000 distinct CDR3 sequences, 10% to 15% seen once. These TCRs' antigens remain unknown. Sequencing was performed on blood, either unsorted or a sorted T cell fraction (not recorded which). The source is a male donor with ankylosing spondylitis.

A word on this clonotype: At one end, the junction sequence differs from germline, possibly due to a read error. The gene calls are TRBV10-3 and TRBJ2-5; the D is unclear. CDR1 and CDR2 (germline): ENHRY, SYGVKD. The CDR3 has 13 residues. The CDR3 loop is CTISEVGAETQYF. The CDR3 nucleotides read TGTACCATCAGTGAAGTCGGAGCAGAGACCCAGTACTTC.

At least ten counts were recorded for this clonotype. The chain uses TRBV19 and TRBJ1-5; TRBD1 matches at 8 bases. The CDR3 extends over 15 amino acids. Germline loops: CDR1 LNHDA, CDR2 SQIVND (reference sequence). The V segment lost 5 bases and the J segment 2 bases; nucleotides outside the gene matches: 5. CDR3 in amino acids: CASSEQGGGNQPQHF. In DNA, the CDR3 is TGTGCCAGTAGTGAACAGGGGGGAGGCAATCAGCCCCAGCATTTT.

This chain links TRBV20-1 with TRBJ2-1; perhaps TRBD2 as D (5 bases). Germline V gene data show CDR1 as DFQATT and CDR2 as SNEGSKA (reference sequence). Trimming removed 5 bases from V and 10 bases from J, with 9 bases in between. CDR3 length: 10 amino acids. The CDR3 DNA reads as TGCAGTGCTTCCCAGCGGGAGCAGTTCTTC. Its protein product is CSASQREQFF.

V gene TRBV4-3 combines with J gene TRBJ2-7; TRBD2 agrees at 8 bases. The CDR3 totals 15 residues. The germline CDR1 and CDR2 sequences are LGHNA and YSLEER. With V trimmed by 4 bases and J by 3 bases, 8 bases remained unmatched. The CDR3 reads CASSRLSGRDYEQYF. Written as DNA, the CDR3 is TGCGCCAGCAGCCGACTAAGCGGGAGAGACTACGAGCAGTACTTC.

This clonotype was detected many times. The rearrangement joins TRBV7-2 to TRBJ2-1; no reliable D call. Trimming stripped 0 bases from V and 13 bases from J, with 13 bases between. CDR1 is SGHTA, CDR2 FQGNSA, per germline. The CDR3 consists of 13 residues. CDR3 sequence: CASSLASAYPQFF. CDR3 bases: TGTGCCAGCAGCTTAGCGTCTGCGTATCCTCAGTTCTTC. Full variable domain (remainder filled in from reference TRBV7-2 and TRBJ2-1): GAGVSQSPSNKVTEKGKDVELRCDPISGHTALYWYRQSLGQGLEFLIYFQGNSAPDKSGLPSDRFSAERTGGSVSTLTIQRTQQEDSAVYLCASSLASAYPQFFGPGTRLTVL.

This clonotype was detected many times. The CDR3 reads CSVVLAGGSTDTQYF. The CDR3 nucleotides are TGCAGCGTTGTTCTAGCGGGGGGGTCTACAGATACGCAGTATTTT. The J gene is TRBJ2-3, the V gene TRBV29-1; 12 bases line up with TRBD2. The V gene end was trimmed by 4 bases and the J gene end by 3 bases; junction bases not matched to a gene: 5. This CDR3 spans 15 amino acids. Germline-derived CDR1 and CDR2 are SQVTM and ANQGSEA.

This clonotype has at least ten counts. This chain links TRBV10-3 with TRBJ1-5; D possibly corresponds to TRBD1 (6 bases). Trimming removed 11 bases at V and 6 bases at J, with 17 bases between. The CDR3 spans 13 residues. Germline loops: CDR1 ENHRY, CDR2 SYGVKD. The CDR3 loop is CASRAGASQPQHF. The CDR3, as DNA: TGTGCCTCGAGGGCGGGGGCTTCTCAGCCCCAGCATTTT.

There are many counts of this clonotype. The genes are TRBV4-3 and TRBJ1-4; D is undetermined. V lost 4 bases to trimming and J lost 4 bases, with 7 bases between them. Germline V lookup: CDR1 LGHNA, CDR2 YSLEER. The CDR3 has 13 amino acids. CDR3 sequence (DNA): TGCGCCAGCAGCCTGGGCGTTAATGAAAAACTGTTTTTT. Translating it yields CASSLGVNEKLFF.